This is a list of T cell receptor beta chains from one sample in a study of CD8+ T cells in alopecia areata. This table comes from immunoSEQ multiplex PCR, and its TCRdb copy is limited to in-frame clones, with some not included. The sample has a few hundred thousand clones, 50% to 75% seen once. Sequencing was performed on CD4+ T cells sorted from blood, taken around week 54, from a patient treated with tofacitinib. These receptors were obtained from a human donor with alopecia areata. Each CDR3 is given with its conserved first and last residue. D genes are given only for firm matches. Clone size is not always given. Where it is, it says once, few, many or a class for expanded clones.

TRBV18,TRBJ2-2,TRBD2,-,CASSPAGDTGELFF,TGTGCCAGCTCACCGGCGGGAGACACCGGGGAGCTGTTTTTT
TRBV5-1,TRBJ2-1,-,-,CASSLAGVGAFPLDEQFF,TGCGCCAGCAGCTTGGCCGGCGTGGGGGCATTTCCCCTGGATGAGCAGTTCTTC
TRBV5-5,TRBJ2-3,-,-,CASRGGVATDTQYF,TGTGCCAGCAGAGGAGGGGTGGCCACAGATACGCAGTATTTT
TRBV4-3,TRBJ2-5,-,-,CASSAFRGETQYF,TGCGCCAGCAGCGCTTTCAGGGGTGAGACCCAGTACTTC
TRBV7-7,TRBJ2-3,-,-,CASSLTASTDKKYF,TGTGCTAGCAGCTTAACTGCTAGCACAGATAAGAAGTATTTT
TRBV7-9,TRBJ2-3,-,-,CASSLGLEDTQYF,TGTGCCAGCAGCTTGGGACTCGAAGATACGCAGTATTTT
TRBV19,TRBJ1-1,-,-,CASRYQNTEAFF,TGTGCCAGTAGGTACCAGAACACTGAAGCTTTCTTT
TRBV30,TRBJ2-4,-,few,CAWSGGAGNIQYF,TGTGCCTGGAGTGGGGGAGCGGGAAACATTCAGTACTTC
TRBV7-3,TRBJ2-3,-,-,CASSLGVADTQYF,TGTGCCAGCAGCTTGGGCGTCGCAGATACGCAGTATTTT
TRBV9,TRBJ1-6,-,-,CASSVRPGRKSSPLHF,TGTGCCAGCAGCGTACGCCCAGGGAGGAAGAGTTCACCCCTCCACTTT
TRBV4-2,TRBJ2-2,TRBD1,-,CASSSGTGGTGELFF,TGTGCCAGCAGTTCCGGGACAGGGGGCACCGGGGAGCTGTTTTTT
TRBV1,TRBJ1-2,-,-,CTSKGSSGYTF,TGCACCAGCAAGGGCTCGAGCGGCTACACCTTC
TRBV6-6,TRBJ2-4,TRBD1,-,CASSYGTGPENIQYF,TGTGCCAGCAGTTACGGGACAGGGCCCGAAAACATTCAGTACTTC
TRBV10-3,TRBJ1-2,-,few,CAIRAGEGYTF,TGTGCCATCAGGGCAGGGGAAGGCTACACCTTC
TRBV27,TRBJ1-2,TRBD1,-,CASRQTGGNYGYTF,TGTGCCAGCAGGCAGACAGGGGGTAACTATGGCTACACCTTC
TRBV7-9,TRBJ1-1,TRBD1,few,CASSHRTGLEAFF,TGTGCCAGCAGCCATCGGACAGGACTTGAAGCTTTCTTT
TRBV13,TRBJ1-5,-,-,CASSSRGQPQHF,TGTGCCAGCAGTTCCCGGGGTCAGCCCCAGCATTTT
TRBV5-1,TRBJ1-5,-,-,CASSRGTDQPQHF,TGCGCCAGCAGCCGGGGGACGGATCAGCCCCAGCATTTT
TRBV5-1,TRBJ2-5,-,-,CASSEPPLETQYF,TGCGCCAGCAGCGAGCCTCCATTGGAGACCCAGTACTTC
TRBV19,TRBJ1-1,-,-,CASSLPGTEAFF,TGTGCCAGTAGCCTCCCGGGCACTGAAGCTTTCTTT
TRBV30,TRBJ1-1,-,-,CACNRDLNTEAFF,TGTGCCTGTAATAGAGACTTGAACACTGAAGCTTTCTTT
TRBV29-1,TRBJ1-1,-,few,CSGWLVGLMNTEAFF,TGCAGCGGCTGGTTGGTAGGGCTCATGAACACTGAAGCTTTCTTT
TRBV19,TRBJ2-7,-,-,CASSIGGGTYEQYF,TGTGCCAGTAGTATAGGAGGCGGAACCTACGAGCAGTACTTC
TRBV5-1,TRBJ2-3,TRBD1,many,CASSLTPGTAGDTQYF,TGCGCCAGCAGCCTCACCCCCGGGACAGCCGGAGATACGCAGTATTTT
TRBV5-6,TRBJ2-7,-,-,CASSLARLDYYEQYF,TGTGCCAGCAGCTTGGCCCGACTAGATTACTACGAGCAGTACTTC
TRBV6-5,TRBJ1-2,-,-,CASSYWGGMANYGYTF,TGTGCCAGCAGTTACTGGGGGGGTATGGCTAACTATGGCTACACCTTC
TRBV10-3,TRBJ2-3,TRBD2,-,CAISGPTSGGAATHTQYF,TGTGCCATCAGTGGCCCGACTAGCGGGGGGGCCGCTACGCATACGCAGTATTTT
TRBV11-2,TRBJ1-6,-,once,CASSFQYNSPLHF,TGTGCCAGCAGCTTTCAGTATAATTCACCCCTCCACTTT
TRBV29-1,TRBJ1-3,-,-,CSVGTGNTIYF,TGCAGCGTTGGAACTGGAAACACCATATATTTT
TRBV9,TRBJ1-5,-,-,CASSRSGVVDQPQHF,TGTGCCAGCAGCAGATCCGGGGTCGTTGATCAGCCCCAGCATTTT
TRBV25-1,TRBJ2-5,-,-,CASSGDETQYF,TGTGCCAGCAGCGGGGATGAGACCCAGTACTTC
TRBV5-1,TRBJ2-7,-,-,CASRLEFPDEQYF,TGCGCCAGCAGACTAGAGTTTCCCGACGAGCAGTACTTC
TRBV30,TRBJ2-1,TRBD2,-,CAWVLAGGSGEQFF,TGTGCCTGGGTCCTAGCGGGGGGGTCCGGTGAGCAGTTCTTC
TRBV5-1,TRBJ2-7,TRBD1,-,CASSWGQGAYEQYF,TGCGCCAGCAGCTGGGGACAGGGAGCCTACGAGCAGTACTTC
TRBV6-1,TRBJ2-6,-,-,CASSEPGTGANVLTF,TGTGCCAGCAGTGAACCGGGCACTGGGGCCAACGTCCTGACTTTC
TRBV4-3,TRBJ2-7,TRBD1,few,CASSRGQGGYEQYF,TGCGCCAGCAGCCGCGGACAGGGAGGCTACGAGCAGTACTTC
TRBV5-1,TRBJ2-2,TRBD2,few,CASSALAGGLNTGELFF,TGCGCCAGCAGCGCTCTAGCGGGGGGCTTGAACACCGGGGAGCTGTTTTTT
TRBV30,TRBJ2-5,TRBD2,-,CAWSTLTSGGARETQYF,TGTGCCTGGAGTACCTTAACTAGCGGGGGGGCACGAGAGACCCAGTACTTC
TRBV7-6,TRBJ1-6,TRBD1,-,CASSSTGNSPLHF,TGTGCCAGCAGTTCGACAGGGAATTCACCCCTCCACTTT
TRBV7-2,TRBJ2-1,TRBD2,few,CASRRGGAGNEQFF,TGTGCCAGCCGCCGGGGGGGGGCCGGCAATGAGCAGTTCTTC
TRBV6-5,TRBJ1-1,-,-,CASRKGSTEAFF,TGTGCCAGCAGGAAGGGGAGCACTGAAGCTTTCTTT
TRBV4-3,TRBJ1-1,-,-,CASSQDPRAPNTEAFF,TGCGCCAGCAGCCAAGACCCCAGGGCCCCGAACACTGAAGCTTTCTTT
TRBV9,TRBJ2-3,TRBD2,-,CASSVGGVTDTQYF,TGTGCCAGCAGCGTCGGGGGGGTTACAGATACGCAGTATTTT
TRBV6-5,TRBJ2-5,-,-,CASSSRFGSTETQYF,TGTGCCAGCAGTTCTCGGTTCGGATCTACAGAGACTCAGTACTTC
TRBV7-3,TRBJ2-1,TRBD2,-,CASSGGLAGSNEQFF,TGTGCCAGCAGCGGGGGACTAGCGGGGTCTAATGAGCAGTTCTTC
TRBV6-5,TRBJ2-5,-,-,CATTVLETQYF,TGTGCCACGACGGTCCTTGAGACCCAGTACTTC
TRBV30,TRBJ1-4,TRBD1,-,CAWSETGGNEKLFF,TGTGCCTGGAGTGAGACAGGGGGGAATGAAAAACTGTTTTTT
TRBV6-1,TRBJ2-1,TRBD1,few,CASTLDRATIEQFF,TGTGCCAGCACCCTTGACAGGGCGACGATTGAGCAGTTCTTC
TRBV29-1,TRBJ2-2,-,-,CSVARGRGDGELFF,TGCAGCGTTGCAAGGGGACGTGGGGACGGGGAGCTGTTTTTT
TRBV30,TRBJ1-6,TRBD1,few,CAWSVKQGGSPLHF,TGTGCCTGGAGTGTAAAGCAGGGGGGTTCACCCCTCCACTTT
TRBV29-1,TRBJ1-4,-,-,CSVEGGAPFNEKLFF,TGCAGCGTTGAAGGGGGGGCTCCCTTTAATGAAAAACTGTTTTTT
TRBV10-3,TRBJ1-5,-,-,CAIRAAEHQPQHF,TGTGCCATCCGCGCGGCGGAACATCAGCCCCAGCATTTT
TRBV7-9,TRBJ2-5,TRBD1,few,CASSQRTGREETQYF,TGTGCCAGCAGCCAAAGGACAGGGCGCGAAGAGACCCAGTACTTC